This paragraph reports one TCR beta chain. These data originate in a study of blood T cell repertoires in COVID-19. Study overall: Researchers got acute and convalescent COVID-19 samples from the United States, Italy and Spain. The analysed material was cDNA or gDNA that came from T cells, B-cell-depleted T cells, or PBMCs.

The CDR3 is made up of 14 amino acids. J gave up 3 bases and V 4 bases, and 5 bases lay outside the gene matches. In germline, CDR1 is SGHVS, CDR2 FQNEAQ. Authors' analysis steps: Reference gene primer amplification gave nucleated cell count estimates. The repertoire was sequenced with immunoSEQ multiplex PCR; TCRdb's copy has only in-frame clones and lacks some. V, J and clone size reflect that table, while D and trimming were determined from the DNA. The repertoire holds over 15,000 clones, with roughly 89% as singletons. This TCR derives from a human donor in a cohort sampled during active COVID-19. The donor label of this sample is uncertain. The rearrangement joins TRBV7-8 to TRBJ2-7, with 8 nucleotides matching TRBD2. Sequencing was performed on peripheral blood. CDR3 sequence (DNA): TGTGCCAGCAGCTCCACTAGCGGCAACTACGAGCAGTACTTC. Protein sequence: CASSSTSGNYEQYF.